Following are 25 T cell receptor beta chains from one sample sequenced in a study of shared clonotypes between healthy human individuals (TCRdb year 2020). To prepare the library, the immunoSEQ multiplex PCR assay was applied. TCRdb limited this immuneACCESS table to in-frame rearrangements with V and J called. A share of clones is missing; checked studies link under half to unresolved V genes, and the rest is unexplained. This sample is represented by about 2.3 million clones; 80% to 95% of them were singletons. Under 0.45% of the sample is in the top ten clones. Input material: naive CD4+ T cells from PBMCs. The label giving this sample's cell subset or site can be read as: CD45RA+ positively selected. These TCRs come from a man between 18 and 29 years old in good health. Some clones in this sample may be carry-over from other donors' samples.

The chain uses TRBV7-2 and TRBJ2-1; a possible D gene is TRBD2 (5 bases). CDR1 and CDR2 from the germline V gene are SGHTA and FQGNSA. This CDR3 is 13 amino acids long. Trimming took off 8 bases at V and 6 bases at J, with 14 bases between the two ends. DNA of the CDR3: TGTGCCAGCCCAAAGCGGCCGTTCAATGAGCAGTTCTTC. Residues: CASPKRPFNEQFF.

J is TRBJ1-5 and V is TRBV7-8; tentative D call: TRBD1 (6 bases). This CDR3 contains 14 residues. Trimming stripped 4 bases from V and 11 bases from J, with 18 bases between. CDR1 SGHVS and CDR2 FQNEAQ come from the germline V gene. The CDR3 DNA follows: TGTGCCAGCAGCTCCGAGGGGGGCGGTTCGGCCCAGCATTTT. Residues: CASSSEGGGSAQHF.

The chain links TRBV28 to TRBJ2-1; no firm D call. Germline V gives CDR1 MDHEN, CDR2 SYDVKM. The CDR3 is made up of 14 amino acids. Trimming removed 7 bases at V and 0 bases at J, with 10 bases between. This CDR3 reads CASILSTSYNEQFF. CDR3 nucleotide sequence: TGTGCCAGCATCCTGAGTACCTCCTACAATGAGCAGTTCTTC.

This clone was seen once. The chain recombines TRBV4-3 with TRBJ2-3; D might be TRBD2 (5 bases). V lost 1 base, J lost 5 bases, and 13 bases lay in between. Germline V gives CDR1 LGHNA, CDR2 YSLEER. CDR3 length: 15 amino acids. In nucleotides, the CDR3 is TGCGCCAGCAGCCAAGGGACGCGAGGGAAAGATACGCAGTATTTT. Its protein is CASSQGTRGKDTQYF.

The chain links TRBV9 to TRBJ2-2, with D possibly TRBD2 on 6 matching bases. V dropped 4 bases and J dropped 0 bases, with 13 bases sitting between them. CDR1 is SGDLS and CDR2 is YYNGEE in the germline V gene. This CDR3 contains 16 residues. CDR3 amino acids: CASSPLGGSNTGELFF. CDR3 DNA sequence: TGTGCCAGCAGCCCTCTGGGGGGATCGAACACCGGGGAGCTGTTTTTT. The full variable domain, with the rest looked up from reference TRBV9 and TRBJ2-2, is DSGVTQTPKHLITATGQRVTLRCSPRSGDLSVYWYQQSLDQGLQFLIQYYNGEERAKGNILERFSAQQFPDLHSELNLSSLELGDSALYFCASSPLGGSNTGELFFGEGSRLTVL.

The CDR3 loop is CASSLGSPSSETQYF. The CDR3 DNA sequence: TGTGCCAGCAGCTTAGGTTCTCCTAGCAGTGAGACCCAGTACTTC. The chain couples TRBV7-9 to TRBJ2-5; D perhaps matches TRBD2 (5 bases). Trimming left V 1 base short and J 5 bases short, with 14 bases between. CDR3 length: 15 residues. Germline CDR1 SEHNR, CDR2 FQNEAQ (reference sequence).

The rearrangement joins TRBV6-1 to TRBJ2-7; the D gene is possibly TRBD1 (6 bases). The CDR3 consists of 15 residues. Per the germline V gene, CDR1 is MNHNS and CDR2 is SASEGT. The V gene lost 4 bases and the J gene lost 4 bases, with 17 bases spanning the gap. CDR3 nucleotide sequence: TGTGCCAGCAGTGGATTAAGACAGGTGTCGTACGAGCAGTACTTC. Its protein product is CASSGLRQVSYEQYF.

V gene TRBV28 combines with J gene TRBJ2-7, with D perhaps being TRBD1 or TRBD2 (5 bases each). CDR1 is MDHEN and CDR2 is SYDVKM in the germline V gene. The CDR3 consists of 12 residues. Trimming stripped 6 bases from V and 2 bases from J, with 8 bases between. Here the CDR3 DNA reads TGTGCCAGCAGGGGACCCCCCTACGAGCAGTACTTC. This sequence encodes CASRGPPYEQYF.

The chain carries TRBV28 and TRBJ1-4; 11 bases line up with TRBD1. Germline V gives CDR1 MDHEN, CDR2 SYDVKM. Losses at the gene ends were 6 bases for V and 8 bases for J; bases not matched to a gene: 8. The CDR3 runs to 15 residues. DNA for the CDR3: TGTGCCAGCAGGCGCGGACAGGGGGCAGGGGAAAAACTGTTTTTT. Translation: CASRRGQGAGEKLFF.

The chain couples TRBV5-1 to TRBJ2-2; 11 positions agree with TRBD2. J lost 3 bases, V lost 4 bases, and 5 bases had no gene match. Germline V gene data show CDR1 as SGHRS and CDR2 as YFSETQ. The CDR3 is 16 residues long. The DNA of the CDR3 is TGCGCCAGCAGCAAACCGGGACTAGCGGACACCGGGGAGCTGTTTTTT. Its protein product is CASSKPGLADTGELFF.

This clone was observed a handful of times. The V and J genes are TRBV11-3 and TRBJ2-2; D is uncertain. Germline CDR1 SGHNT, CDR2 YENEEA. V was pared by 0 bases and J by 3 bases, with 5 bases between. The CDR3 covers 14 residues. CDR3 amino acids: CASSLDPYTGELFF. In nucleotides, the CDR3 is TGTGCCAGCAGCTTAGATCCGTACACCGGGGAGCTGTTTTTT.

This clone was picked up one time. The CDR3 DNA reads as TGTGCCAGCAGTGAACAGACAGGGATCACAGATACGCAGTATTTT. Its translation is CASSEQTGITDTQYF. This chain connects TRBV6-1 to TRBJ2-3, with 7 bases identical to TRBD1. The V segment lost 2 bases and the J segment 2 bases; nucleotides outside the gene matches: 4. In germline, CDR1 is MNHNS, CDR2 SASEGT. The CDR3 length is 15 residues.

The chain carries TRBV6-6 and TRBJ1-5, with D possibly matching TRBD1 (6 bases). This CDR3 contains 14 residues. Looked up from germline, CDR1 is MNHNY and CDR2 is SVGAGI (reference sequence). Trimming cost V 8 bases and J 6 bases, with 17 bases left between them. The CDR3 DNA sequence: TGTGCCAGCTCATCGGGGCAGGGGATTCAGCCCCAGCATTTT. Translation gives CASSSGQGIQPQHF.

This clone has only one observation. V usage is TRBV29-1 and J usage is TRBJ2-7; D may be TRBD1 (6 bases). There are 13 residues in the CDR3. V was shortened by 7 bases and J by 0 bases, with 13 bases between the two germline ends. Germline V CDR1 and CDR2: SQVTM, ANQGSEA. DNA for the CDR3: TGCAGCGCGAAACAGGGAATCTCCTACGAGCAGTACTTC. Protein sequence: CSAKQGISYEQYF.

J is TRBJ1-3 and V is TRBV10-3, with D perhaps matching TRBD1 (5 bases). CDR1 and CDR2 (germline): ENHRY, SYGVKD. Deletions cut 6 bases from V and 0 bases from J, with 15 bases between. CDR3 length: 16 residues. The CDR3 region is CAISSRGQTSGNTIYF. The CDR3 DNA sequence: TGTGCCATCAGCTCGAGGGGCCAGACCTCTGGAAACACCATATATTTT.

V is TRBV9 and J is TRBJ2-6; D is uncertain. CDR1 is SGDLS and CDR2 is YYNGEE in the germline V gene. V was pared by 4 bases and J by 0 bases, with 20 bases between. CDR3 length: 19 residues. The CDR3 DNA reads TGTGCCAGCAGCCCAAAGACGTCAGGCCTACTCTCTGGGGCCAACGTCCTGACTTTC. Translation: CASSPKTSGLLSGANVLTF. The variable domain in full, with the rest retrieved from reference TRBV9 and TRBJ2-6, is DSGVTQTPKHLITATGQRVTLRCSPRSGDLSVYWYQQSLDQGLQFLIQYYNGEERAKGNILERFSAQQFPDLHSELNLSSLELGDSALYFCASSPKTSGLLSGANVLTFGAGSRLTVL.

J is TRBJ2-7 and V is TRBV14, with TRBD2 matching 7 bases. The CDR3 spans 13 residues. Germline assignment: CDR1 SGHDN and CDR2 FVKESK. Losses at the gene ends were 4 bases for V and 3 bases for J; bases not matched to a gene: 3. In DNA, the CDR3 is TGTGCCAGCAGCCGAGCGGGAATCTACGAGCAGTACTTC. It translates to CASSRAGIYEQYF.

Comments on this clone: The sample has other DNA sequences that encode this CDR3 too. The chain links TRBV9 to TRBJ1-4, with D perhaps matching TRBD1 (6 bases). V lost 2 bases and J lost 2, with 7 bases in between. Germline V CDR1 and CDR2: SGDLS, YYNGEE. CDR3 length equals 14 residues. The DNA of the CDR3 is TGTGCCAGCAGCGTCGGACAGACTAATGAAAAACTGTTTTTT. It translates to CASSVGQTNEKLFF.

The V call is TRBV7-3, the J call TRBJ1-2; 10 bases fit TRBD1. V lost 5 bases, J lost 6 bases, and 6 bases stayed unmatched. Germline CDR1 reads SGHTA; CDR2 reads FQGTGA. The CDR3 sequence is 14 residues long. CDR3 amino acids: CASSPDRGSDGYTF. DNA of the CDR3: TGTGCCAGCAGCCCGGACAGGGGGTCCGATGGCTACACCTTC.

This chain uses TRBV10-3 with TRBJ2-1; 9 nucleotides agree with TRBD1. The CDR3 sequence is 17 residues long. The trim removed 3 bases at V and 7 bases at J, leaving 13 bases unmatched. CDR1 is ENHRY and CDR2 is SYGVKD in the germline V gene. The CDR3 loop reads CAISDSPLDRGLNEQFF. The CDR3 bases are TGTGCCATCAGTGACTCCCCCCTGGACAGGGGATTGAATGAGCAGTTCTTC.

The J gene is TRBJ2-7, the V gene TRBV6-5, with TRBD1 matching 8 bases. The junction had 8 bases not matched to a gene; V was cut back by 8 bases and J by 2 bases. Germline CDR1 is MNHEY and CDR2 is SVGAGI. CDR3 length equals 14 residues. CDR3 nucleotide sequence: TGTGCCAGCCGTGCCGGGACAGGAGCCTACGAGCAGTACTTC. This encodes CASRAGTGAYEQYF.

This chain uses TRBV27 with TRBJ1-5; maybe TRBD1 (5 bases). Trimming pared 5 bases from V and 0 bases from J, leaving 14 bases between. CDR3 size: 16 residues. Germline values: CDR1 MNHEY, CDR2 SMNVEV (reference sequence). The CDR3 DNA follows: TGTGCCAGCAGTATTACAGGTATTTATAGCAATCAGCCCCAGCATTTT. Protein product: CASSITGIYSNQPQHF.

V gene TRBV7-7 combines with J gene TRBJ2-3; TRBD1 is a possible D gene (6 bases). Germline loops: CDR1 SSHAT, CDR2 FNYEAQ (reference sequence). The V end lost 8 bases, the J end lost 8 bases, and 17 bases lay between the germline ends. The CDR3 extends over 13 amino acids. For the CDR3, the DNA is TGTGCCAGCGCAGGGACAACCCAGGGTACGCAGTATTTT. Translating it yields CASAGTTQGTQYF.

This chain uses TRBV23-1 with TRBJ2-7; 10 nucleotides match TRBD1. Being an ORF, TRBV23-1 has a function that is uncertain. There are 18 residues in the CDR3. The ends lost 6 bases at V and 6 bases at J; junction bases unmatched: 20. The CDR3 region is CASRSGTGDQSGALEQYF. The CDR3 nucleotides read TGCGCCAGCAGATCTGGGACAGGGGACCAGTCGGGAGCTCTCGAGCAGTACTTC.

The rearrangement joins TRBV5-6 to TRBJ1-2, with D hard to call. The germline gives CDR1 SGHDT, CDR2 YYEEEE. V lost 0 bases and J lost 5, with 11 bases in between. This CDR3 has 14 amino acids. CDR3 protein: CASSLEDGVYGYTF. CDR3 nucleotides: TGTGCCAGCAGCTTGGAAGACGGGGTGTATGGCTACACCTTC.